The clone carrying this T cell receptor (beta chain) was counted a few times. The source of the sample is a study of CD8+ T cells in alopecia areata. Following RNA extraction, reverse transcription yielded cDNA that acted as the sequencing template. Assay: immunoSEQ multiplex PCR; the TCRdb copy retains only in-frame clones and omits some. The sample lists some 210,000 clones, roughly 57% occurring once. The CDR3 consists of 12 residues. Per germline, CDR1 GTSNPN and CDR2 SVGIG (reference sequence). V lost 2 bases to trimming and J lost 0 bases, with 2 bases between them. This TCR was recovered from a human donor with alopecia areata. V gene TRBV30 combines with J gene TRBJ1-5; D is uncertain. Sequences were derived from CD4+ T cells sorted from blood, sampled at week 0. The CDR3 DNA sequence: TGTGCCTGGAGTAATAGCAATCAGCCCCAGCATTTT. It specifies CAWSNSNQPQHF.